This T cell receptor beta chain emerged from a study of blood T cell repertoires in COVID-19. Overall study context: Sites across the United States, Italy and Spain contributed samples from acute and convalescent COVID-19.

The authors' processing: Estimated nucleated cell counts came from reference gene primer amplification. The repertoire was sequenced with immunoSEQ multiplex PCR; TCRdb's copy has only in-frame clones and lacks some. V and J calls and clone size are as listed in that table; D and trimming were resolved from the DNA. The sample holds about 200,000 clones, approximately 87% seen once. This clone was recorded a few times. Seattle's enrolled individuals joined amid active infection and were then monitored longitudinally. CDR3 size: 13 residues. Germline V lookup: CDR1 SGHNT, CDR2 YENEEA. With 3 bases removed from V and 6 bases from J, the gap between germline ends came to 9 bases.

The V call is TRBV11-3, the J call TRBJ2-1; no clear D gene. The sequenced sample was peripheral blood. This receptor was identified in an older person with COVID-19, enrolled during active disease. For the CDR3, the DNA is TGTGCCAGCAGCTTGGGCTTTCTCAATGAGCAGTTCTTC. Translated, it gives CASSLGFLNEQFF.